Shown below are 32 T cell receptor beta chains from a single sample sequenced in a study of T cell changes during pregnancy in multiple sclerosis. Generated by immunoSEQ multiplex PCR, the TCRdb table keeps only in-frame clones and is missing some. The table shows about 43,000 clones, with just over 90% occurring only once. Sequenced material: PBMCs (not recorded whether the cells were cultured). The receptors derive from a female donor with multiple sclerosis, enrolled in a pregnancy study.

CDR3 residues: CASNRRVDQPQHF. Written as DNA, the CDR3 is TGTGCCAGCAACCGACGGGTCGATCAGCCCCAGCATTTT. V gene TRBV2 combines with J gene TRBJ1-5, with D hard to call. This CDR3 is built from 13 residues. Between the trimmed V and J ends, which lost 7 bases and 5 bases, there was a span of 12 bases. Germline values: CDR1 SNHLY, CDR2 FYNNEI.

This clone was seen more than once but under ten times. The V gene is TRBV6-5, the J gene TRBJ2-7, with 7 bases fitting TRBD1. The germline gives CDR1 MNHEY, CDR2 SVGAGI. Unmatched junction bases numbered 4, after V lost 5 bases and J lost 3 bases. The CDR3 extends over 13 amino acids. The CDR3 region has the DNA TGTGCCAGCAGTGATGGGGACAGCTACGAGCAGTACTTC. This gives the protein CASSDGDSYEQYF.

The J gene is TRBJ2-7, the V gene TRBV27; the D gene is possibly TRBD1 (6 bases). The CDR3 is 13 residues long. V was cut by 5 bases and J by 3 bases, with 11 bases left in between. Germline V lookup: CDR1 MNHEY, CDR2 SMNVEV (reference sequence). The CDR3 DNA reads TGTGCCAGCAGTCCCCAGACAGGCTACGAGCAGTACTTC. This codes for CASSPQTGYEQYF.

The V and J genes are TRBV28 and TRBJ1-5, with D maybe TRBD1 (6 bases). Germline V lookup: CDR1 MDHEN, CDR2 SYDVKM. CDR3 size: 16 residues. V shed 4 bases and J shed 1 base, with 14 bases lying between them. The DNA of the CDR3 is TGTGCCAGCAGTTCATCACAGGGAGGGAGCAATCAGCCCCAGCATTTT. Protein product: CASSSSQGGSNQPQHF.

The chain is built from TRBV2 and TRBJ2-2; 11 bases agree with TRBD2. The CDR3 totals 16 residues. J gave up 3 bases and V 4 bases, and 4 bases lay outside the gene matches. Germline V CDR1 and CDR2: SNHLY, FYNNEI. CDR3 in amino acids: CASSVTSGSYTGELFF. DNA of the CDR3: TGTGCCAGCAGTGTCACTAGCGGGAGCTACACCGGGGAGCTGTTTTTT.

V usage is TRBV5-1 and J usage is TRBJ1-1, with D perhaps TRBD1 (6 bases). CDR3 length equals 15 residues. Germline V gene sequence: CDR1 SGHRS, CDR2 YFSETQ. V lost 4 bases and J lost 0, with 13 bases in between. CDR3 residues: CASSPIRQVNTEAFF. The CDR3 nucleotides read TGCGCCAGCAGCCCCATCCGACAGGTGAACACTGAAGCTTTCTTT.

V usage is TRBV25-1 and J usage is TRBJ2-7, with a weak D call TRBD1 (6 bases). This CDR3 contains 16 residues. The germline CDR1 and CDR2 sequences are MGHDK and SYGVNS. Trimming pared 1 base from V and 2 bases from J, leaving 15 bases between. The CDR3 reads CASSELAGATTYEQYF. As DNA, the CDR3 is TGTGCCAGCAGTGAATTGGCAGGGGCCACCACCTACGAGCAGTACTTC.

V gene TRBV10-1 combines with J gene TRBJ2-5; the D gene is possibly TRBD1 (5 bases). Trimming removed 5 bases at V and 0 bases at J, with 7 bases between. Germline CDR1 and CDR2: WNHNN and SYGVQD (reference sequence). The CDR3 consists of 13 residues. The CDR3 protein is CASSRQYQETQYF. CDR3 in DNA: TGCGCCAGCAGTCGACAGTACCAAGAGACCCAGTACTTC.

This clone showed up just a few times. The gene calls are TRBV5-6 and TRBJ2-2; D is unclear. CDR1 is SGHDT, CDR2 YYEEEE, per germline. With 2 bases removed from V and 0 bases from J, the gap between germline ends came to 8 bases. CDR3 length: 15 amino acids. CDR3 sequence: CASSFGQPNTGELFF. The DNA of the CDR3 is TGTGCCAGCAGCTTCGGGCAGCCGAACACCGGGGAGCTGTTTTTT.

V is TRBV5-6 and J is TRBJ1-2; D gene ambiguous. Trimming shortened V by 4 bases and J by 4 bases, and 8 bases separated the two germline ends. The germline CDR1 and CDR2 sequences are SGHDT and YYEEEE. The length of the CDR3 is 12 residues. This chain's CDR3 is CASSGPVYGYTF. CDR3 sequence (DNA): TGTGCCAGCAGCGGCCCAGTCTATGGCTACACCTTC. The full variable domain, rest sourced from reference TRBV5-6 and TRBJ1-2, is DAGVTQSPTHLIKTRGQQVTLRCSPKSGHDTVSWYQQALGQGPQFIFQYYEEEERQRGNFPDRFSGHQFPNYSSELNVNALLLGDSALYLCASSGPVYGYTFGSGTRLTVV.

J is TRBJ2-7 and V is TRBV7-2; no clear D. In germline, CDR1 is SGHTA, CDR2 FQGNSA. This CDR3 contains 11 residues. V shed 5 bases and J shed 2 bases, with 4 bases lying between them. CDR3 amino acids: CASSPAYEQYF. In DNA, the CDR3 is TGTGCCAGCAGCCCTGCCTACGAGCAGTACTTC.

This rearrangement joins TRBV7-8 to TRBJ1-4; D call uncertain. There are 14 residues in the CDR3. CDR1 is SGHVS, CDR2 FQNEAQ, per germline. Deletions cut 5 bases from V and 0 bases from J, with 7 bases between. The CDR3 DNA is TGTGCCAGCAGCCTTTATGCAACTAATGAAAAACTGTTTTTT. Translation: CASSLYATNEKLFF.

The chain has TRBV27 and TRBJ1-3; D gene ambiguous. The CDR3 runs 13 residues. Germline V gives CDR1 MNHEY, CDR2 SMNVEV (reference sequence). V lost 3 bases, J lost 4 bases, and 7 bases lay in between. CDR3 in DNA: TGTGCCAGCAGTTTTACAGTCGGAAACACCATATATTTT. It codes for CASSFTVGNTIYF.

V usage is TRBV12-5 and J usage is TRBJ1-2, with D unclear. The CDR3 is made up of 13 amino acids. Germline CDR1 and CDR2: LGHNT and FRNRAP. V lost 3 bases and J lost 8, with 13 bases in between. CDR3 amino acids: CASGLARLGGYTF. CDR3 in DNA: TGTGCTAGTGGTTTAGCAAGGCTCGGGGGCTACACCTTC.

Here the CDR3 reads CASSRPPGQGPNSPLHF. The CDR3 nucleotides are TGTGCCAGCAGCCGTCCCCCGGGACAGGGCCCGAATTCACCCCTCCACTTT. This chain uses TRBV2 with TRBJ1-6; 9 bases fit TRBD1. After removal of 6 bases from V and 7 bases from J, the junction contained 13 bases not matched to a gene. The CDR3 contains 17 residues. The germline V gene encodes CDR1 SNHLY and CDR2 FYNNEI.

The rearrangement joins TRBV9 to TRBJ2-2, with 7 bases matching TRBD1. With 3 bases clipped from V and 1 base from J, the junction kept 3 bases outside the gene matches. The CDR3 has 15 residues. From germline, CDR1 is SGDLS and CDR2 YYNGEE. CDR3 bases: TGTGCCAGCAGCGGACAGGGCGGGAACACCGGGGAGCTGTTTTTT. Protein sequence: CASSGQGGNTGELFF.

The chain employs TRBV5-1 and TRBJ2-7; 8 bases map to TRBD2. V was pared by 4 bases and J by 3 bases, with 15 bases of the junction left unmatched. The germline gives CDR1 SGHRS, CDR2 YFSETQ. This CDR3 is built from 17 residues. The CDR3 DNA reads TGCGCCAGCAGCCGATATTTAACTAGCGGAGCGCTCTACGAGCAGTACTTC. Translation: CASSRYLTSGALYEQYF.

This rearrangement joins TRBV5-1 to TRBJ2-1; D might be TRBD1 (6 bases). This CDR3 is 15 amino acids long. Per the germline V gene, CDR1 is SGHRS and CDR2 is YFSETQ. V lost 3 bases and J 0 bases, leaving 10 bases between the germline ends. The DNA of the CDR3 is TGCGCCAGCAGCTCTACAGGGAGCTCCTACAATGAGCAGTTCTTC. This sequence encodes CASSSTGSSYNEQFF.

This chain joins TRBV23-1 and TRBJ2-5; D gene uncertain. TRBV23-1 is assigned to the ORF class and has an uncertain function. The CDR3 extends over 12 amino acids. Trimming took off 0 bases at V and 5 bases at J, with 4 bases between the two ends. CDR3 nucleotides: TGCGCCAGCAGTCAATCTGAGGAGACCCAGTACTTC. As protein: CASSQSEETQYF.

The gene calls are TRBV9 and TRBJ2-1; a possible D gene is TRBD1 (5 bases). The CDR3 runs 17 residues. Deletions cut 0 bases from V and 0 bases from J, with 13 bases between. In germline, CDR1 is SGDLS, CDR2 YYNGEE. The CDR3 here is CASSVGRGASSYNEQFF. CDR3 in DNA: TGTGCCAGCAGCGTAGGAAGGGGCGCCAGCTCCTACAATGAGCAGTTCTTC.

J is TRBJ1-1 and V is TRBV14; D is undetermined. Germline V gene sequence: CDR1 SGHDN, CDR2 FVKESK. The CDR3 consists of 14 residues. V lost 5 bases to trimming and J lost 4 bases, with 14 bases between them. The CDR3 spells CASSWTIGSTEAFF. In DNA, the CDR3 is TGTGCCAGCAGCTGGACGATTGGGAGCACTGAAGCTTTCTTT.

The rearrangement links TRBV5-1 to TRBJ2-4; D is possibly TRBD1 or TRBD2 (5 bases each). Germline V CDR1 and CDR2: SGHRS, YFSETQ. With 4 bases removed from V and 1 base from J, the gap between germline ends came to 9 bases. The CDR3 is made up of 14 amino acids. The CDR3 spells CASSLGVAKNIQYF. In DNA, the CDR3 is TGCGCCAGCAGCCTGGGGGTTGCCAAAAACATTCAGTACTTC.

This clone was picked up a small number of times. The V gene is TRBV7-9, the J gene TRBJ2-7; D gene ambiguous. The CDR3 is 12 amino acids. Per the germline V gene, CDR1 is SEHNR and CDR2 is FQNEAQ (reference sequence). Trimming took 5 bases from V and 2 from J, leaving 7 bases between them. CDR3 sequence: CASSLATYEQYF. DNA of the CDR3: TGTGCCAGCAGCCTGGCCACCTACGAGCAGTACTTC.

This clone was recorded only once. The chain joins TRBV28 to TRBJ2-1, with 7 nucleotides matching TRBD1. Trimming cost V 11 bases and J 6 bases; bases outside gene matches: 16. Germline assignment: CDR1 MDHEN and CDR2 SYDVKM. This CDR3 region has 15 residues. DNA of the CDR3: TGTGCCGGCGGCGAAGTAAAAACAGGGGTCAATGAGCAGTTCTTC. Its translation: CAGGEVKTGVNEQFF.

The chain is built from TRBV4-2 and TRBJ1-2; TRBD1 is a possible D gene (5 bases). In germline, CDR1 is LGHNA, CDR2 YNFKEQ. This CDR3 contains 11 residues. Trimming shortened V by 5 bases and J by 9 bases, and 10 bases separated the two germline ends. The CDR3 region is CASSDRGSYTF. Written as DNA, the CDR3 is TGTGCCAGCAGCGACCGGGGGAGCTACACCTTC.

The chain employs TRBV9 and TRBJ2-2; TRBD2 aligns across 11 bases. The CDR3 is 18 amino acids. Germline CDR1 and CDR2: SGDLS and YYNGEE. V gave up 0 bases and J gave up 2 bases; unmatched junction bases: 6. The CDR3 spells CASSVAGGTSGNTGELFF. For the CDR3, the DNA is TGTGCCAGCAGCGTAGCTGGCGGGACTAGCGGCAACACCGGGGAGCTGTTTTTT.

CDR3 coding DNA: TGTGCCAGCAGCCGTATAGCGGGAGGGCCTTTCAATGAGCAGTTCTTC. Protein: CASSRIAGGPFNEQFF. The chain has TRBV27 and TRBJ2-1, with 11 bases matching TRBD2. CDR3 length equals 16 residues. From germline, CDR1 is MNHEY and CDR2 SMNVEV (reference sequence). V was pared by 6 bases and J by 6 bases, with 10 bases of the junction left unmatched.

This chain links TRBV10-2 with TRBJ2-7, with no clear D. CDR3 length equals 14 residues. Germline V gives CDR1 WSHSY, CDR2 SAAADI. V lost 4 bases to trimming and J lost 1 base, with 11 bases between them. CDR3 in amino acids: CASSGRNPSYEQYF. CDR3 in DNA: TGCGCCAGCAGTGGACGAAACCCTTCCTACGAGCAGTACTTC.

J is TRBJ1-1 and V is TRBV21-1; the table's D call TRBD1 went unverified against the DNA. TRBV21-1 is assigned pseudogene status. This CDR3 has 17 residues. This CDR3 reads CASSKGVIIQGYTEAFF. CDR3 sequence (DNA): TGTGCCAGCAGCAAGGGTGTAATTATACAGGGCTACACTGAAGCTTTCTTT.

The chain joins TRBV7-5 to TRBJ1-3; no DNA check was done on the table's D call, TRBD1. TRBV7-5 is described as a pseudogene. The CDR3 is 15 residues long. CDR3 region: CVSARGQGSGNTIYF. The CDR3 DNA follows: TGTGTCAGTGCCCGGGGACAGGGATCAGGAAACACCATATATTTT.

V is TRBV7-9 and J is TRBJ2-3, with 10 bases identical to TRBD1. The junction had 4 bases not matched to a gene; V was cut back by 4 bases and J by 6 bases. CDR1 is SEHNR, CDR2 FQNEAQ, per germline (reference sequence). The length of the CDR3 is 14 residues. The CDR3, as DNA: TGTGCCAGCAGCTCGACAGGGGGCGCGGATACGCAGTATTTT. Its protein product is CASSSTGGADTQYF.

This sequence joins TRBV5-4 and TRBJ2-7; D remains unclear. Between the trimmed V and J ends, which lost 0 bases and 3 bases, there was a span of 1 base. The germline CDR1 and CDR2 sequences are SGHNT and YYREEE (reference sequence). The CDR3 consists of 11 residues. The CDR3: CASSLGYEQYF. CDR3 DNA sequence: TGTGCCAGCAGCTTGGGCTACGAGCAGTACTTC.